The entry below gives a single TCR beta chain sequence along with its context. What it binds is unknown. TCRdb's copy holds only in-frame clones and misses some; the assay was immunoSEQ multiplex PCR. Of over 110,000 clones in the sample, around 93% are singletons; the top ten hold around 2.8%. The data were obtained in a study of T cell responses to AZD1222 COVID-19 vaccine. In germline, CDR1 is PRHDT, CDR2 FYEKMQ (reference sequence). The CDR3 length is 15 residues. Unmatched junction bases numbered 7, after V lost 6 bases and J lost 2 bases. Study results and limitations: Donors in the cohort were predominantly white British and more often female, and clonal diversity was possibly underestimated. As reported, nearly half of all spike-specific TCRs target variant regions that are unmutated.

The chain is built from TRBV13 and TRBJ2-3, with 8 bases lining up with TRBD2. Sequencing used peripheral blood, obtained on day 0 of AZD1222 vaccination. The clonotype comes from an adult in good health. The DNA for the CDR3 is TGTGCCAGCAGGTCCGGGACTAGATCCACAGATACGCAGTATTTT. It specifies CASRSGTRSTDTQYF. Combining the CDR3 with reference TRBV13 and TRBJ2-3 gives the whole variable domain AAGVIQSPRHLIKEKRETATLKCYPIPRHDTVYWYQQGPGQDPQFLISFYEKMQSDKGSIPDRFSAQQFSDYHSELNMSSLELGDSALYFCASRSGTRSTDTQYFGPGTRLTVL.